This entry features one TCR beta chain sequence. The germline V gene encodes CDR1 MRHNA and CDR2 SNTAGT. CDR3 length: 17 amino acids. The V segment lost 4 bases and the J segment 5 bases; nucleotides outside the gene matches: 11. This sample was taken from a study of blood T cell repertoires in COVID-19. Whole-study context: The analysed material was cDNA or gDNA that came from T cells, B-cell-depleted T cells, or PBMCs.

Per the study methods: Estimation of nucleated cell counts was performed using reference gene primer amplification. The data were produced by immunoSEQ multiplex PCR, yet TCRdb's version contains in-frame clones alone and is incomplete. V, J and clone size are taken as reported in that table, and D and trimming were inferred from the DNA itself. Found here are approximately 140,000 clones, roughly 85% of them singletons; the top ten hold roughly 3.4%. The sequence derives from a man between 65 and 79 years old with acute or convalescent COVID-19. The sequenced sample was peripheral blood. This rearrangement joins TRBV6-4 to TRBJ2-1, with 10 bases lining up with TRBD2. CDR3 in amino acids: CASSAPFYSGGNNEQFF. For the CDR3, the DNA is TGTGCCAGCAGTGCCCCCTTTTATAGCGGGGGGAACAATGAGCAGTTCTTC.